Sequencing of this T cell receptor beta chain was carried out in a study of cytomegalovirus exposure and HLA in healthy donors. Note on this clone: Its antigen is unknown. A junction boundary mismatches the germline segment, possibly from a read error. Within the sample, other DNA sequences also encode this same CDR3.

Study findings and constraints: A missense variant in DCLRE1C was later tied to TCR beta V- and J-gene trimming. TCR beta sequences reportedly predicted the HLA-A and HLA-B alleles of most subjects accurately.

It was with 60 Vbeta and 13 Jbeta primers that the PCR ran. Repertoires were generated with immunoSEQ multiplex PCR, while TCRdb's copy carries only in-frame clones and drops some. The sample spans about 48,000 clones; the ten largest clones claim more than 5.5%. The CDR3 is 13 residues long. Per germline, CDR1 SGDLS and CDR2 YYNGEE. The TCR comes from a male donor in good health and CMV-seropositive. Material: PBMCs. The rearrangement links TRBV9 to TRBJ1-1; D unresolved. CDR3 DNA sequence: TGCGCCAGCAGCGTAGGTCGGGTGACTGAAGCTTTCTTT. This gives the protein CASSVGRVTEAFF.